This paragraph reports one T cell receptor (beta chain). Sequencing was performed with immunoSEQ multiplex PCR; in TCRdb, only in-frame clones are kept and a portion is missing. Of 35,000 to 50,000 clones in the sample, roughly nine tenths are singletons; the top ten hold about 1.2%. The CDR3 extends over 16 amino acids. V was trimmed by 10 bases and J by 0 bases, leaving 18 bases between them. In germline, CDR1 is LNHDA, CDR2 SQIVND (reference sequence). This entry belongs to a study of T cell changes during pregnancy in multiple sclerosis. Sequencing was performed on CD4+ T cells from peripheral blood mononuclear cells, taken after pregnancy. This clonotype originated in a female donor with multiple sclerosis, enrolled in a pregnancy study. The chain carries TRBV19 and TRBJ2-2, with D possibly matching TRBD1 (5 bases). For the CDR3, the DNA is TGTGCCACCAACCAGGGAAGGATTGCGAACACCGGGGAGCTGTTTTTT. Its protein is CATNQGRIANTGELFF.